A single sample gave rise to the 15 T cell receptor beta chains below, sequenced in a study of blood T cell repertoires in COVID-19. Data came from immunoSEQ multiplex PCR; TCRdb stores just in-frame clones and leaves some out. The data show more than 200,000 clones, roughly 90% seen once. Sequencing input: peripheral blood. The receptors shown here come from a woman aged 55-69 years with acute or convalescent COVID-19.

V gene TRBV19 combines with J gene TRBJ2-7; no definite D call. Germline V gene data show CDR1 as LNHDA and CDR2 as SQIVND (reference sequence). With 5 bases removed from V and 2 bases from J, the gap between germline ends came to 10 bases. The CDR3 sequence is 13 residues long. The CDR3 loop reads CASSLDKAYEQYF. The CDR3 DNA follows: TGTGCCAGTAGTCTTGACAAGGCCTACGAGCAGTACTTC.

The V gene is TRBV11-3, the J gene TRBJ2-2; D is possibly TRBD2 (5 bases). Between the trimmed V and J ends, which lost 7 bases and 0 bases, there was a span of 9 bases. This CDR3 contains 14 residues. The germline V gene has CDR1 SGHNT and CDR2 YENEEA. CDR3 region: CASTPGANTGELFF. CDR3 nucleotide sequence: TGTGCCAGCACCCCCGGGGCGAACACCGGGGAGCTGTTTTTT.

This clone was observed a single time. CDR3 in amino acids: CASRGTGTGELFF. CDR3 DNA: TGTGCCAGCAGAGGGACAGGGACCGGGGAGCTGTTTTTT. J is TRBJ2-2 and V is TRBV28, with 9 positions matching TRBD1. Germline CDR1 MDHEN, CDR2 SYDVKM. There are 13 residues in the CDR3. V trimming: 6 bases; J trimming: 5 bases; junction bases outside the gene matches: 1.

The J gene is TRBJ1-6, the V gene TRBV5-1, with TRBD1 as a possible D gene (6 bases). V lost 1 base and J lost 6, with 11 bases in between. The CDR3 is 15 residues long. Per germline, CDR1 SGHRS and CDR2 YFSETQ. CDR3 sequence: CASSLSTGPNSPLHF. As DNA, the CDR3 is TGCGCCAGCAGCTTGTCGACAGGCCCTAATTCACCCCTCCACTTT.

The gene calls are TRBV5-1 and TRBJ2-7, with a weak D call TRBD2 (5 bases). V was trimmed by 5 bases and J by 0 bases, leaving 9 bases between them. The CDR3 contains 13 residues. Per the germline V gene, CDR1 is SGHRS and CDR2 is YFSETQ. The CDR3 here is CASRPGSSYEQYF. DNA for the CDR3: TGCGCCAGCAGGCCGGGGAGCTCCTACGAGCAGTACTTC. The full variable domain, completed using reference TRBV5-1 and TRBJ2-7, is KAGVTQTPRYLIKTRGQQVTLSCSPISGHRSVSWYQQTPGQGLQFLFEYFSETQRNKGNFPGRFSGRQFSNSRSEMNVSTLELGDSALYLCASRPGSSYEQYFGPGTRLTVT.

This chain links TRBV7-9 with TRBJ2-7, with TRBD2 identical over 9 bases. The CDR3 is made up of 18 amino acids. Germline V lookup: CDR1 SEHNR, CDR2 FQNEAQ (reference sequence). Unmatched junction bases numbered 15, after V lost 5 bases and J lost 1 base. As DNA, the CDR3 is TGTGCCAGCAGCACCGTATCTAGCGGGATACAGGGATCCTACGAGCAGTACTTC. Protein product: CASSTVSSGIQGSYEQYF.

The chain employs TRBV18 and TRBJ1-1, with 7 positions matching TRBD1. CDR1 is KGHSH and CDR2 is LQKENI in the germline V gene. The CDR3 runs 15 residues. Germline trimming cut 3 bases from V and 0 bases from J; bases unmatched to any gene: 4. The CDR3 loop is CASSPGTALNTEAFF. The CDR3 bases are TGTGCCAGCTCACCGGGGACAGCCCTGAACACTGAAGCTTTCTTT.

Comments on this clone: Additional DNA sequences in this sample encode the identical CDR3. This chain connects TRBV19 to TRBJ1-1, with D possibly TRBD1 on 5 matching bases. The CDR3 extends over 14 amino acids. Germline CDR1 and CDR2: LNHDA and SQIVND (reference sequence). V lost 4 bases and J 0 bases, leaving 9 bases between the germline ends. This CDR3 reads CASSTQGMNTEAFF. The DNA for the CDR3 is TGTGCCAGTAGTACCCAGGGAATGAACACTGAAGCTTTCTTT.

The V call is TRBV7-9, the J call TRBJ1-3; maybe TRBD1 (5 bases). The CDR3 loop spans 16 amino acids. Germline loops: CDR1 SEHNR, CDR2 FQNEAQ (reference sequence). V was trimmed by 6 bases and J by 0 bases, leaving 15 bases between them. CDR3 in DNA: TGTGCCAGCAGACTATCCTCGACAGCCTCTGGAAACACCATATATTTT. It is translated as CASRLSSTASGNTIYF.

The chain is built from TRBV10-3 and TRBJ1-1; D not resolved. Germline CDR1 reads ENHRY; CDR2 reads SYGVKD. CDR3 length equals 14 residues. V was shortened by 5 bases and J by 1 base, with 11 bases between the two germline ends. The CDR3 DNA follows: TGTGCCATCAGTCCCGGGGATACGAACACTGAAGCTTTCTTT. Translation: CAISPGDTNTEAFF.

This chain links TRBV6-4 with TRBJ1-2; TRBD1 matches 9 bases. CDR1 is MRHNA and CDR2 is SNTAGT in the germline V gene. J lost 5 bases, V lost 2 bases, and 6 bases had no gene match. The CDR3 extends over 15 amino acids. The CDR3 DNA reads as TGTGCCAGCAGTGACGGCGACAGGGGGAGTTATGGCTACACCTTC. Amino acids: CASSDGDRGSYGYTF.

This clone was detected once. V usage is TRBV7-2 and J usage is TRBJ2-2; 10 bases align to TRBD2. The CDR3 has 15 residues. Germline V CDR1 and CDR2: SGHTA, FQGNSA. With V trimmed by 6 bases and J by 7 bases, 8 bases remained unmatched. The CDR3 sequence: CASRGASGSIGELFF. The CDR3 nucleotides read TGTGCCAGCAGAGGGGCTAGCGGGAGTATCGGGGAGCTGTTTTTT. Looking up the rest from reference TRBV7-2 and TRBJ2-2 gives the full variable domain: GAGVSQSPSNKVTEKGKDVELRCDPISGHTALYWYRQSLGQGLEFLIYFQGNSAPDKSGLPSDRFSAERTGGSVSTLTIQRTQQEDSAVYLCASRGASGSIGELFFGEGSRLTVL.

The chain uses TRBV3-1 (or the pseudogene TRBV3-2) and TRBJ1-1, with a weak D call TRBD1 (6 bases). Germline V lookup: CDR1 LGHDT, CDR2 YNNKEL (reference sequence). The CDR3 totals 12 residues. V was clipped by 4 bases and J by 9 bases, with 12 bases between them. The chain's CDR3 is CASSPGGHKAFF. In DNA form, the CDR3 reads TGTGCCAGCAGCCCGGGGGGCCACAAAGCTTTCTTT.

The gene calls are TRBV5-1 and TRBJ1-3, with 7 bases that match TRBD1. The CDR3 spans 14 residues. Germline values: CDR1 SGHRS, CDR2 YFSETQ. With V trimmed by 6 bases and J by 2 bases, 5 bases remained unmatched. In DNA form, the CDR3 reads TGCGCCAGCAACCAAGGGACAGCTGGAAACACCATATATTTT. Protein sequence: CASNQGTAGNTIYF.

The J gene is TRBJ2-7, the V gene TRBV28, with 9 bases aligning to TRBD1. Looked up from germline, CDR1 is MDHEN and CDR2 is SYDVKM. V was clipped by 7 bases and J by 12 bases; unmatched bases: 22. This CDR3 is 16 amino acids long. The CDR3 DNA reads as TGTGCCAGCACCCCCACGGGGGGACAGGGATCGGGCAGGGGGTACTTC. Its protein product is CASTPTGGQGSGRGYF.